Only one count was recorded for the clone carrying this TCR beta chain. Trimming cost V 6 bases and J 7 bases, with 13 bases left between them. CDR1 and CDR2 from the germline V gene are MNHEY and SMNVEV (reference sequence). This CDR3 comprises 13 residues. Only in-frame clones appear in the TCRdb table, and some are missing; sequencing was by immunoSEQ multiplex PCR. The sample lists around 76,000 clones, about 89% seen once, with just under 0.6% in the top ten. This sample was taken from a study of blood T cell repertoires in COVID-19. J is TRBJ2-1 and V is TRBV27; TRBD1 is a possible D gene (6 bases). Sequenced material: peripheral blood. The receptor's source is a man between 60 and 75 years old with acute or convalescent COVID-19. In DNA, the CDR3 is TGTGCCAGCAGCCTAGGGGGACGTAATGAGCAGTTCTTC. Protein product: CASSLGGRNEQFF.